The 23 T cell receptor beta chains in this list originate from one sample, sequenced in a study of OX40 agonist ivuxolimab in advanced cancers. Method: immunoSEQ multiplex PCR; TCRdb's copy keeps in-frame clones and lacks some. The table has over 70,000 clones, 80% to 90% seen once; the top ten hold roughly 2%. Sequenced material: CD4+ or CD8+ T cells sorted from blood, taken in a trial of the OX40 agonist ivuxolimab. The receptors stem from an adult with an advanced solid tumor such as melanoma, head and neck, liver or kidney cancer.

This CDR3 is CASIGAGAQYNEQFF. CDR3 DNA sequence: TGTGCCAGCATCGGGGCGGGGGCCCAATACAATGAGCAGTTCTTC. The chain links TRBV27 to TRBJ2-1; maybe TRBD2 (7 bases). CDR3 length: 15 residues. Between the trimmed V and J ends, which lost 7 bases and 4 bases, there was a span of 17 bases. The germline V gene encodes CDR1 MNHEY and CDR2 SMNVEV (reference sequence).

CDR3 sequence: CASSQIDSQETQYF. CDR3 coding DNA: TGTGCCAGCAGCCAAATCGACAGTCAAGAGACCCAGTACTTC. The J gene is TRBJ2-5, the V gene TRBV14; TRBD1 might be the D (5 bases). Germline CDR1 reads SGHDN; CDR2 reads FVKESK. V gave up 2 bases and J gave up 2 bases, with 9 bases separating them. The CDR3 runs to 14 residues.

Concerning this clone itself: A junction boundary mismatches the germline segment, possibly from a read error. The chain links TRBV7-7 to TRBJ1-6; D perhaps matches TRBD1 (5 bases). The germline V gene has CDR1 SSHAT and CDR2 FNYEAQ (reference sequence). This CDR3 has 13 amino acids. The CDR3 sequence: CASSFRQQSPLHF. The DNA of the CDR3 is TGTGCTAGCAGCTTTAGACAGCAATCACCCCTCCACTTT.

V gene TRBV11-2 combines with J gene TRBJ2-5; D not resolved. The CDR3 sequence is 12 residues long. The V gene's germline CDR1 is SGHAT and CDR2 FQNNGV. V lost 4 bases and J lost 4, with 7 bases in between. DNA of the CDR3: TGTGCCAGCAGCTCCGGTTCAGAGACCCAGTACTTC. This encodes CASSSGSETQYF.

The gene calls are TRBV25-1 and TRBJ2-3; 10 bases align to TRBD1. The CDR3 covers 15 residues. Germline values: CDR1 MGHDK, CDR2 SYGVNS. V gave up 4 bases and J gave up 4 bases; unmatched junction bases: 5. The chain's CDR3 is CASSVVGQGADTQYF. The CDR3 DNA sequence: TGTGCCAGCAGTGTTGTAGGACAGGGGGCAGATACGCAGTATTTT.

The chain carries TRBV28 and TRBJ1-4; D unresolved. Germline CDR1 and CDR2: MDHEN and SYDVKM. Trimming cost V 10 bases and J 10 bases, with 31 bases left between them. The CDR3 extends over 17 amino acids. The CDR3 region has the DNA TGTGCCACCAATCCCCCCCAAGAGATGGGTGAGATGGTAAAACTGTTTTTT. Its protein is CATNPPQEMGEMVKLFF.

The CDR3 loop reads CASSYSTDGNQPQHF. The CDR3 DNA is TGTGCCAGCAGTTACTCGACAGATGGCAATCAGCCCCAGCATTTT. V usage is TRBV6-6 and J usage is TRBJ1-5; possibly TRBD1 for D (5 bases). The CDR3 sequence is 15 residues long. V was trimmed by 0 bases and J by 2 bases, leaving 8 bases between them. CDR1 is MNHNY, CDR2 SVGAGI, per germline (reference sequence).

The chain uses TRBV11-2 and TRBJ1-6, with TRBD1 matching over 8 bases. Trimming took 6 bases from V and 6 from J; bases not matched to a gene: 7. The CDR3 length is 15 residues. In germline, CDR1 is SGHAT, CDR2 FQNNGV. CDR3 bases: TGTGCCAGCAGGCAACAGACAGGGGCTAATTCACCCCTCCACTTT. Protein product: CASRQQTGANSPLHF.

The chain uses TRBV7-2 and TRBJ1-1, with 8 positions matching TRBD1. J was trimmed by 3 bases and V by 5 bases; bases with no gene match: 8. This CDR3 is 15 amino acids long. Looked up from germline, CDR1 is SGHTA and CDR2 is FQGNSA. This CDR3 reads CASSPRQGADTEAFF. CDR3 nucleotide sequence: TGTGCCAGCAGCCCCCGGCAGGGGGCGGACACTGAAGCTTTCTTT. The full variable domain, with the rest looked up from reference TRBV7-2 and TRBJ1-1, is GAGVSQSPSNKVTEKGKDVELRCDPISGHTALYWYRQSLGQGLEFLIYFQGNSAPDKSGLPSDRFSAERTGGSVSTLTIQRTQQEDSAVYLCASSPRQGADTEAFFGQGTRLTVV.

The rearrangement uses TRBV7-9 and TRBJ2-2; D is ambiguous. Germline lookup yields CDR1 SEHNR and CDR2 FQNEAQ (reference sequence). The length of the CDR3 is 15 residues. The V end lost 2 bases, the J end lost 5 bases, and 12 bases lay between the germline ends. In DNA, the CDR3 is TGTGCCAGCAGCTTAAAAGGGTCCTTGACCGGGGAGCTGTTTTTT. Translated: CASSLKGSLTGELFF.

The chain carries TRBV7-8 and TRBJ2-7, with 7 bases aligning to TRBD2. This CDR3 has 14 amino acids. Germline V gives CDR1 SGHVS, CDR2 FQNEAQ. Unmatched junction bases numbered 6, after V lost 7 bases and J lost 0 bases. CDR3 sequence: CASMVAGLSYEQYF. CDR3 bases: TGTGCCAGCATGGTAGCGGGCCTCTCCTACGAGCAGTACTTC.

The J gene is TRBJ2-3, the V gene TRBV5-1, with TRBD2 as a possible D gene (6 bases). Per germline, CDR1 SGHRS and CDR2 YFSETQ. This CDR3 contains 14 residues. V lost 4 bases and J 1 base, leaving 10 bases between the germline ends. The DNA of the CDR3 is TGCGCCAGCAGCCCGTGGGGGGGCACAGATACGCAGTATTTT. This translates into CASSPWGGTDTQYF.

The CDR3 coding sequence is TGTGCCAGCAGTTTAGAGACACCTACCAACCACCGCAACGTCCTGACTTTC. Residues: CASSLETPTNHRNVLTF. The rearrangement joins TRBV28 to TRBJ2-6; D call uncertain. Trimming cost V 2 bases and J 9 bases, with 20 bases left between them. Germline V gene lookup returns CDR1 MDHEN and CDR2 SYDVKM. CDR3 length: 17 residues.

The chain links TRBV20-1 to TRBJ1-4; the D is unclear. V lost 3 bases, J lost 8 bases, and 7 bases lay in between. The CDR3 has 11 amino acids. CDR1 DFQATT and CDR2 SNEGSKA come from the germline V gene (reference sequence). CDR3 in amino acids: CSASSEEKLFF. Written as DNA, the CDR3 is TGCAGTGCTAGTAGTGAGGAAAAACTGTTTTTT.

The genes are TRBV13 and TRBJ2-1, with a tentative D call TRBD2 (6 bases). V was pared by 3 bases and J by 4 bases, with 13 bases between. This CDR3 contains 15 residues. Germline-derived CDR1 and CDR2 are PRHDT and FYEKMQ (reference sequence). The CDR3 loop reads CASSFGGIPYNEQFF. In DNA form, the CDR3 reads TGTGCCAGCAGCTTCGGAGGGATCCCTTACAATGAGCAGTTCTTC. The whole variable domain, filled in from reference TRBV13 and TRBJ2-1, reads AAGVIQSPRHLIKEKRETATLKCYPIPRHDTVYWYQQGPGQDPQFLISFYEKMQSDKGSIPDRFSAQQFSDYHSELNMSSLELGDSALYFCASSFGGIPYNEQFFGPGTRLTVL.

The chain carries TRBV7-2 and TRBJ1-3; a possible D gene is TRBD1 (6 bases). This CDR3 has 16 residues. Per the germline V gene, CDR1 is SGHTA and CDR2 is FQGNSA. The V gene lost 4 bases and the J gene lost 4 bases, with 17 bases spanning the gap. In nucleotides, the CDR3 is TGTGCCAGCAGCTCTAACGGGGGGCAGTCCGGAAACACCATATATTTT. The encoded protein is CASSSNGGQSGNTIYF.

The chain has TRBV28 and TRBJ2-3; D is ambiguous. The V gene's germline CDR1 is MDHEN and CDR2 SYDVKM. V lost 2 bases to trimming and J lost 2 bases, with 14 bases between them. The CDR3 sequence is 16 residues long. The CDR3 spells CASSLGVNLFTDTQYF. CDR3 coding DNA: TGTGCCAGCAGTTTAGGGGTTAACCTCTTCACAGATACGCAGTATTTT.

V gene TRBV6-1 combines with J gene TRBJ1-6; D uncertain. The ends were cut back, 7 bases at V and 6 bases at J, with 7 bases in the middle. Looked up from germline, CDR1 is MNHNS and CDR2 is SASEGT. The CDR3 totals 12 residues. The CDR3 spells CASKTVNSPLHF. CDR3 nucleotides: TGTGCCAGCAAGACGGTTAATTCACCCCTCCACTTT.

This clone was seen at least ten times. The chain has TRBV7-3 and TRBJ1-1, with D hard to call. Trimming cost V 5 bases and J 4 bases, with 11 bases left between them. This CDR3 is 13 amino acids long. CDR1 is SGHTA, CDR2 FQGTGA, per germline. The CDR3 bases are TGTGCCAGCAGCCTGGGATTCGGCACTGAAGCTTTCTTT. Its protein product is CASSLGFGTEAFF. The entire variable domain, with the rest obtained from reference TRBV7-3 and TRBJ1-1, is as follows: GAGVSQTPSNKVTEKGKYVELRCDPISGHTALYWYRQSLGQGPEFLIYFQGTGAADDSGLPNDRFFAVRPEGSVSTLKIQRTERGDSAVYLCASSLGFGTEAFFGQGTRLTVV.

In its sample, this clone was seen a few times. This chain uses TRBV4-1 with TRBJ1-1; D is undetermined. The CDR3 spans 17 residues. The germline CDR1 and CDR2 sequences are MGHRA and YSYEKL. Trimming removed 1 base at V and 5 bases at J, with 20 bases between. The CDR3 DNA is TGCGCCAGCAGCCAAGTTTCTCTCAGCCCCGTGAGGACTGAAGCTTTCTTT. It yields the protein CASSQVSLSPVRTEAFF.

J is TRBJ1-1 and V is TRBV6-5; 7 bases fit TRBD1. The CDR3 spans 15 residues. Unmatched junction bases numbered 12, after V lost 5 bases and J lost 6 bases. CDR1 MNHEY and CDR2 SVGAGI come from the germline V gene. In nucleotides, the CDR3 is TGTGCCAGCAGTCCCTGGGACAGCCTTAGTGCTGAAGCTTTCTTT. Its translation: CASSPWDSLSAEAFF.

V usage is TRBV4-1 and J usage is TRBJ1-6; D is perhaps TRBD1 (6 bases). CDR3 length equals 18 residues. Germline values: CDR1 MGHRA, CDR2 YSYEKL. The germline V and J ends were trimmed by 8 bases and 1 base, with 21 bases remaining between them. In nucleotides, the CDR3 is TGCGCCAGCTCCCCGCGTCTTCAGGGGCTGTCCTATAATTCACCCCTCCACTTT. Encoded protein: CASSPRLQGLSYNSPLHF.

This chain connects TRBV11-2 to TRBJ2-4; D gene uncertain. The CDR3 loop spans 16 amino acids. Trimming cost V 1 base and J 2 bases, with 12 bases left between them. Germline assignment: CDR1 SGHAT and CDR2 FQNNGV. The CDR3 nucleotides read TGTGCCAGCAGCTTAGTCGGGCTGGATCCCAAAAACATTCAGTACTTC. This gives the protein CASSLVGLDPKNIQYF.